This is a list of T cell receptor beta chains from one sample in a study of response to subunit inactivated influenza vaccine. TCRdb reprocessed the RT-PCR reads with MiXCR, giving one entry per CDR3 protein. The repertoire has some 850,000 distinct CDR3 sequences, around 20% of them found once; the top ten carry roughly 10%. This specimen was PBMCs from blood, taken less than 6 days after vaccination. These receptors all come from a man aged 50 or older who received an inactivated influenza vaccine. The CDR3 runs from the conserved cysteine through the conserved F or W. The order of the fields is J gene, clone size, D gene, V gene, CDR3 DNA, CDR3 protein. The D gene is left open where the match is weak. The size field is filled for only some rows; it gives once, few, many or a size class.

J: TRBJ1-5; size: few; D: .; V: TRBV20-1; DNA: TGCAGTGCTAGGGAGGGGTGGGGGAGCAATCAGCCCCAGCATTTT; CDR3: CSAREGWGSNQPQHF
J: TRBJ2-3; size: .; D: .; V: TRBV2; DNA: TGTGCCAGCAGTGACTGGTCGTCGGCAGATACGCAGTATTTT; CDR3: CASSDWSSADTQYF
J: TRBJ1-2; size: .; D: .; V: TRBV27; DNA: TGTGCCAGCAGTCCGCGGACAGCTAACCTCTATGGCTACACCTTC; CDR3: CASSPRTANLYGYTF
J: TRBJ2-3; size: .; D: TRBD2; V: TRBV20-1; DNA: TGCAGTGCTAGGTCTAGCGGACCAGATACGCAGTATTTT; CDR3: CSARSSGPDTQYF
J: TRBJ2-1; size: many; D: .; V: TRBV7-8; DNA: TGTGCCAGCAGCTCAATAGAGAGAGGTGAGCAGTTCTTC; CDR3: CASSSIERGEQFF
J: TRBJ2-7; size: .; D: TRBD2; V: TRBV6-5; DNA: TGTGCCAGCAGTTACGGCGGGAGGGCGTGGGAGCAGTACTTC; CDR3: CASSYGGRAWEQYF
J: TRBJ2-1; size: .; D: TRBD2; V: TRBV9; DNA: TGTGCCAGCAGCGCACCGACTAGCGGGGTCAATGAGCAGTTCTTC; CDR3: CASSAPTSGVNEQFF
J: TRBJ2-1; size: many; D: TRBD2; V: TRBV29-1; DNA: TGCAGCGTTTTCCCTAGCGGGCGTGAGCAGTTCTTC; CDR3: CSVFPSGREQFF
J: TRBJ2-1; size: .; D: .; V: TRBV14; DNA: TGTGCCAGCAGCCATTGGCAGGGGCGTATCAATGAGCAGTTCTTC; CDR3: CASSHWQGRINEQFF
J: TRBJ2-1; size: .; D: .; V: TRBV21-1; DNA: TGTGCCAGCAGCAAAGAGATGAGGGCTTGGCGGGAGGGAGTCGATGAGCAGTTCTTC; CDR3: CASSKEMRAWREGVDEQFF
J: TRBJ2-1; size: many; D: .; V: TRBV5-6; DNA: TGTGCCAGCAGCTTCTCCGTCTATGAGCAGTTCTTC; CDR3: CASSFSVYEQFF
J: TRBJ2-7; size: .; D: .; V: TRBV5-1; DNA: TGCGCCAGCAGCCCCCGGGACTGGATTGGAGAGCAGTACTTC; CDR3: CASSPRDWIGEQYF
J: TRBJ1-2; size: few; D: .; V: TRBV6-2/TRBV6-3; DNA: TGTGCCAGCAGTTACGGATATGGCTACACCTTC; CDR3: CASSYGYGYTF
J: TRBJ1-1; size: few; D: .; V: TRBV12-3/TRBV12-4; DNA: TGTGCCAGCAGTAAGGTAGGAGAGAACACTGAAGCTTTCTTT; CDR3: CASSKVGENTEAFF
J: TRBJ1-2; size: .; D: .; V: TRBV2; DNA: TGTGCCAGCAGACAACGACAGACTTACTACACCTTC; CDR3: CASRQRQTYYTF
J: TRBJ1-1; size: many; D: .; V: TRBV6-2/TRBV6-3; DNA: TGTGCCAGCAGCACGGGAGGGCTTGGCACTGAAGCTTTCTTT; CDR3: CASSTGGLGTEAFF
J: TRBJ1-2; size: few; D: .; V: TRBV20-1; DNA: TGCAGTGCTAGAGCCGGGCGAAACGGTGGCTACACCTTC; CDR3: CSARAGRNGGYTF